These 25 T cell receptor beta chains originate from one sample sequenced in a study of T cell repertoires in cytomegalovirus infection. TCRdb fed the reads into MiXCR, producing one record per CDR3 protein. Of under 40,000 distinct CDR3 sequences listed, about 50% are singletons. These receptors have no identified antigens. Sequences were derived from CD8+ T cells from cultured PBMCs, sampled from culture after CMV antigen stimulation. The receptors were sampled from a human donor in good health (CMV status not recorded). Some clones in this sample may be carry-over from other donors' samples.

This clonotype came up a few times. V is TRBV27 and J is TRBJ2-3; D gene uncertain. Germline CDR1 reads MNHEY; CDR2 reads SMNVEV (reference sequence). The CDR3 is made up of 14 amino acids. With 8 bases removed from V and 1 base from J, the gap between germline ends came to 13 bases. CDR3 sequence: CASRSTFGTDTQYF. The CDR3 DNA is TGTGCCAGCCGTTCAACATTCGGCACAGATACGCAGTATTTT.

This clonotype was seen many times. This chain connects TRBV10-3 to TRBJ2-1, with 11 bases matching TRBD2. Germline V gives CDR1 ENHRY, CDR2 SYGVKD. The CDR3 sequence is 16 residues long. J lost 3 bases, V lost 3 bases, and 4 bases had no gene match. The CDR3 coding sequence is TGTGCCATCAGTGATGCTAGCGGGAGGATCTACAATGAGCAGTTCTTC. Amino acid sequence: CAISDASGRIYNEQFF.

Turning to this clonotype: The junction differs from germline at one of its ends, possibly a read error. The rearrangement joins TRBV7-2 to TRBJ2-2; perhaps TRBD1 as D (6 bases). From germline, CDR1 is SGHTA and CDR2 FQGNSA. CDR3 size: 15 residues. CDR3 region: CVSLRRGKATGELFF. In DNA form, the CDR3 reads TGTGTCAGCCTCCGTAGGGGGAAGGCCACCGGGGAGCTTTTTTTT. The complete variable domain, with remaining parts taken from reference TRBV7-2 and TRBJ2-2, reads GAGVSQSPSNKVTEKGKDVELRCDPISGHTALYWYRQSLGQGLEFLIYFQGNSAPDKSGLPSDRFSAERTGGSVSTLTIQRTQQEDSAVYLCVSLRRGKATGELFFGEGSRLTVL.

The chain uses TRBV6-1 and TRBJ2-7; TRBD1 might be the D (5 bases). Trimming took off 6 bases at V and 3 bases at J, with 15 bases between the two ends. In germline, CDR1 is MNHNS, CDR2 SASEGT. This CDR3 spans 14 amino acids. CDR3 coding DNA: TGTGCCAGCAGCGACCTGGGGCAGTACTACGAGCAGTACTTC. It encodes CASSDLGQYYEQYF.

This clonotype was counted a few times. The chain couples TRBV7-2 to TRBJ2-1, with a weak D call TRBD1 (6 bases). CDR1 SGHTA and CDR2 FQGNSA come from the germline V gene. The CDR3 has 17 amino acids. Trimming cost V 5 bases and J 0 bases, with 17 bases left between them. CDR3 sequence: CASSLMGTGSSYNEQFF. CDR3 nucleotide sequence: TGTGCCAGCAGCCTAATGGGCACAGGGAGCTCCTACAATGAGCAGTTCTTC.

This sequence joins TRBV7-6 and TRBJ1-3, with D possibly being TRBD1 (5 bases). Germline V gene lookup returns CDR1 SGHVS and CDR2 FNYEAQ. This CDR3 region has 14 residues. V dropped 5 bases and J dropped 3 bases, with 11 bases sitting between them. The CDR3 spells CASSPPGLGNTIYF. DNA for the CDR3: TGTGCCAGCAGCCCCCCGGGGCTTGGAAACACCATATATTTT.

This CDR3 reads CASSGLRDLCEAFF. The CDR3 DNA sequence: TGTGCCAGCAGTGGCCTCAGGGATCTCTGTGAAGCTTTCTTT. The chain uses TRBV12-3 or TRBV12-4 and TRBJ1-1; maybe TRBD1 (5 bases). V was shortened by 5 bases and J by 7 bases, with 17 bases between the two germline ends. The CDR3 contains 14 residues.

This clonotype was seen many times. The V gene is TRBV12-3 or TRBV12-4, the J gene TRBJ1-1, with 7 bases fitting TRBD1. The CDR3 extends over 15 amino acids. The V segment lost 3 bases and the J segment 4 bases; nucleotides outside the gene matches: 8. The CDR3 is CASSFIQGEATEAFF. For the CDR3, the DNA is TGTGCCAGCAGTTTCATTCAGGGGGAGGCCACTGAAGCTTTCTTT.

For this clonotype: The junction shows a germline mismatch at one end, possibly a read error. This chain links TRBV7-9 with TRBJ2-7; the D gene is possibly TRBD1 (6 bases). The CDR3 sequence is 15 residues long. Germline V CDR1 and CDR2: SEHNR, FQNEAQ (reference sequence). The CDR3 DNA reads as TGTGACAGCAGCTTTAGGGACATTGGGCGTTACGAGCAGTACTTC. Residues: CDSSFRDIGRYEQYF. Complete variable domain (other parts from reference TRBV7-9 and TRBJ2-7): DTGVSQNPRHKITKRGQNVTFRCDPISEHNRLYWYRQTLGQGPEFLTYFQNEAQLEKSRLLSDRFSAERPKGSFSTLEIQRTEQGDSAMYLCDSSFRDIGRYEQYFGPGTRLTVT.

The V and J genes are TRBV4-1 and TRBJ2-3, with TRBD1 matching over 10 bases. The trim removed 4 bases at V and 3 bases at J, leaving 10 bases unmatched. Germline V gene lookup returns CDR1 MGHRA and CDR2 YSYEKL. CDR3 length: 17 amino acids. Here the CDR3 DNA reads TGCGCCAGCAGCCGGTCGCCGTCGGGACAGGGGACAGATACGCAGTATTTT. This gives the protein CASSRSPSGQGTDTQYF.

The V and J genes are TRBV28 and TRBJ2-1; no firm D call. In germline, CDR1 is MDHEN, CDR2 SYDVKM. This CDR3 is 16 amino acids long. With 0 bases removed from V and 6 bases from J, the gap between germline ends came to 15 bases. The CDR3 loop is CASSLCWRHLPNEQFF. The CDR3 nucleotides read TGTGCCAGCAGTTTATGCTGGAGACACCTTCCCAATGAGCAGTTCTTC.

The V and J genes are TRBV4-1 and TRBJ1-2, with TRBD1 matching 9 bases. The trim removed 0 bases at V and 7 bases at J, leaving 12 bases unmatched. Germline values: CDR1 MGHRA, CDR2 YSYEKL. The CDR3 contains 17 residues. DNA of the CDR3: TGCGCCAGCAGCCAAGACCCGGGACAGGGAGCCCGTTTTGGCTACACCTTC. Amino acids: CASSQDPGQGARFGYTF.

This clonotype showed up just a few times. CDR3 nucleotides: TGTGCCAGCAGTGACCGGGACAGAAGCACAGATACGCAGTATTTT. Protein: CASSDRDRSTDTQYF. The gene calls are TRBV6-1 and TRBJ2-3; TRBD1 matches at 7 bases. After removal of 3 bases from V and 0 bases from J, the junction contained 3 bases not matched to a gene. Germline assignment: CDR1 MNHNS and CDR2 SASEGT. The CDR3 consists of 15 residues.

This clonotype came up once. The CDR3 end shows no conserved phenylalanine or tryptophan, and so a read error is likely. The DNA is left out, because the CDR3 cannot be placed on it with certainty; the CDR3 is given as TCRdb lists it. CDR3 loop: CASSLIGAGGPDELLL. The chain combines TRBV7-9 with TRBJ2-1; TRBD2, the table's D call, lacks a check against the DNA. Germline loops: CDR1 SEHNR, CDR2 FQNEAQ (reference sequence). Both ends counted, the CDR3 spans 16 residues.

This chain links TRBV7-2 with TRBJ2-7; TRBD1 agrees at 9 bases. The trim removed 5 bases at V and 0 bases at J, leaving 5 bases unmatched. The V gene's germline CDR1 is SGHTA and CDR2 FQGNSA. The CDR3 length is 15 residues. The CDR3 DNA reads TGTGCCAGCAGCCCCCGGGACAGGGCCTCCTACGAGCAGTACTTC. It encodes CASSPRDRASYEQYF.

The chain combines TRBV3-1 with TRBJ2-5; no clear D gene. CDR3 length: 12 residues. Looked up from germline, CDR1 is LGHDT and CDR2 is YNNKEL (reference sequence). V was clipped by 3 bases and J by 2 bases, with 4 bases between them. CDR3 amino acids: CASSQVQETQYF. Here the CDR3 DNA reads TGTGCCAGCAGCCAGGTACAAGAGACCCAGTACTTC.

In this sample, this clonotype turned up a few times. The chain couples TRBV12-3 or TRBV12-4 to TRBJ2-7; weak D call: TRBD2 (5 bases). This CDR3 region has 13 residues. Trimming took 5 bases from V and 2 from J, leaving 10 bases between them. This chain's CDR3 is CASSPSGAYEQYF. In DNA, the CDR3 is TGTGCCAGCAGTCCCAGCGGAGCCTACGAGCAGTACTTC.

This rearrangement joins TRBV6-5 to TRBJ2-1, with D maybe TRBD2 (5 bases). V dropped 2 bases and J dropped 9 bases, with 5 bases sitting between them. The CDR3 length is 11 residues. Germline CDR1 is MNHEY and CDR2 is SVGAGI. The CDR3 sequence is CASSYGSEQFF. The DNA for the CDR3 is TGTGCCAGCAGTTACGGGAGTGAGCAGTTCTTC.

The sample holds one count of this clonotype. The chain combines TRBV5-1 with TRBJ2-5; TRBD2 matches at 15 bases. V lost 4 bases to trimming and J lost 5 bases; unmatched junction nucleotides: 9. CDR3 size: 17 residues. Germline V gene lookup returns CDR1 SGHRS and CDR2 YFSETQ. The CDR3 region is CASSDGLAGGPVETQYF. The CDR3 nucleotides read TGCGCCAGCAGCGACGGACTAGCGGGAGGGCCGGTTGAGACCCAGTACTTC.

The rearrangement uses TRBV12-3 or TRBV12-4 and TRBJ2-2; the D gene is possibly TRBD1 (6 bases). V was clipped by 4 bases and J by 0 bases, with 9 bases between them. The CDR3 contains 15 residues. The CDR3 nucleotides read TGTGCCAGCAGTTCAGGGGCTTCGAACACCGGGGAGCTGTTTTTT. Amino acids: CASSSGASNTGELFF.

About this clonotype itself: An end of the junction differs from the germline gene, which may be a read error. The V and J genes are TRBV4-1 and TRBJ2-3; the match to TRBD2 covers 7 bases. Germline CDR1 reads MGHRA; CDR2 reads YSYEKL. The CDR3 is made up of 17 amino acids. CDR3 sequence: CASSEGAGGSFPDTQYF. The CDR3 DNA reads TGTGCCAGCAGCGAAGGGGCCGGCGGGAGTTTCCCAGATACGCAGTATTTT.

This clonotype has a handful of counts. This chain links TRBV7-8 with TRBJ2-6; perhaps TRBD1 as D (5 bases). CDR1 SGHVS and CDR2 FQNEAQ come from the germline V gene. The CDR3 has 17 residues. V lost 1 base and J 0 bases, leaving 10 bases between the germline ends. CDR3 DNA sequence: TGTGCCAGCAGCTTAGGACAGCCCTTCTCTGGGGCCAACGTCCTGACTTTC. The encoded protein is CASSLGQPFSGANVLTF.

The J gene is TRBJ2-1, the V gene TRBV30; 10 positions agree with TRBD2. The CDR3 has 14 amino acids. Germline V gene lookup returns CDR1 GTSNPN and CDR2 SVGIG (reference sequence). Germline trimming cut 2 bases from V and 5 bases from J; bases unmatched to any gene: 3. The CDR3 loop reads CAWSFSGRNNEQFF. CDR3 nucleotide sequence: TGTGCCTGGAGTTTTAGCGGGAGGAACAATGAGCAGTTCTTC.

The chain joins TRBV7-9 to TRBJ2-1; D gene unclear. The CDR3 has 15 residues. V lost 8 bases, J lost 0 bases, and 14 bases lay in between. Germline V gene data show CDR1 as SEHNR and CDR2 as FQNEAQ (reference sequence). CDR3: CASLIGVSSYNEQFF. CDR3 in DNA: TGTGCCAGCTTAATTGGAGTGAGCTCCTACAATGAGCAGTTCTTC.

This chain joins TRBV6-5 and TRBJ2-1, with 8 bases that match TRBD1. The germline V gene has CDR1 MNHEY and CDR2 SVGAGI. This CDR3 has 15 amino acids. The ends lost 2 bases at V and 10 bases at J; junction bases unmatched: 10. CDR3 coding DNA: TGTGCCAGCAGTTACGCGGGACAGGCGTCCGGCGAGCAGTTCTTC. Its translation is CASSYAGQASGEQFF.